A selection of T cell receptor beta chains follows, all from one sample in a study of cytomegalovirus exposure and HLA in healthy donors. The method was immunoSEQ multiplex PCR; TCRdb's version includes in-frame clones alone and lacks a portion of them. Among 110,000 to 150,000 clones listed, around 88% were seen once. Sequencing was done on a sample of PBMCs. Receptors were obtained from a woman between 18 and 29 years old in good health and CMV-seropositive. Each CDR3 is given with its conserved first and last residue. A D gene is named only where the DNA matches it firmly. Rows give clone size only sometimes, using once, few, many, or a class for an expanded clone.

>TRBD1|TRBJ1-3|15|TRBV6-5|-
CASSSWQGAGNTIYF
TGTGCCAGCAGTTCCTGGCAGGGGGCTGGAAACACCATATATTTT
>-|TRBJ1-1|16|TRBV5-1|-
CASSLYVRVSNTEAFF
TGCGCCAGCAGCTTGTACGTCAGGGTTTCGAACACTGAAGCTTTCTTT
>TRBD1|TRBJ1-2|13|TRBV7-9|-
CASRTGGGSGYTF
TGTGCCAGCAGGACAGGGGGAGGTTCTGGCTACACCTTC
>TRBD1|TRBJ1-5|14|TRBV27|few
CASSSQGPWQPQHF
TGTGCCAGCAGTTCACAGGGGCCGTGGCAGCCCCAGCATTTT
>TRBD1|TRBJ1-4|20|TRBV5-1|-
CASSLIPPGQGITTNEKLFF
TGCGCCAGCAGCTTGATACCACCGGGACAGGGGATCACAACTAATGAAAAACTGTTTTTT
>-|TRBJ1-2|15|TRBV9|once
CASSVASGRDYGYTF
TGTGCCAGCAGCGTAGCTTCAGGGAGGGACTATGGCTACACCTTC
>-|TRBJ2-2|12|TRBV2|-
CASSAGSGELFF
TGTGCCAGCAGTGCGGGGTCCGGGGAGCTGTTTTTT
>TRBD1|TRBJ1-3|13|TRBV2|-
CASGAQGSDTIYF
TGTGCCAGCGGGGCACAGGGGAGTGACACCATATATTTT
>TRBD2|TRBJ2-1|21|TRBV4-1|-
CASSHENTGLAGAHNYNEQFF
TGCGCCAGCAGCCACGAGAATACGGGACTAGCGGGAGCACACAATTACAATGAGCAGTTCTTC
>-|TRBJ2-1|12|TRBV7-2|few
CASSFGGREQFF
TGTGCCAGCAGCTTCGGAGGGCGAGAGCAGTTCTTC
>TRBD1|TRBJ2-7|15|TRBV6-5|-
CASSYSRTGGPEQYF
TGTGCCAGCAGTTACTCACGGACAGGGGGCCCCGAGCAGTACTTC
>-|TRBJ2-3|11|TRBV20-1|-
CSGEGGNTQYF
TGCAGTGGCGAGGGTGGCAATACGCAGTATTTT
>-|TRBJ1-6|14|TRBV5-8|once
CASSYRGVNSPLHF
TGTGCCAGCAGCTACCGGGGAGTCAATTCACCCCTCCACTTT
>-|TRBJ1-4|13|TRBV28|-
CASREGSNEKLFF
TGTGCCAGCAGGGAGGGTTCTAATGAAAAACTGTTTTTT
>-|TRBJ1-3|15|TRBV7-2|-
CASSLAVGRGNTIYF
TGTGCCAGCAGCTTAGCTGTGGGCAGGGGAAACACCATATATTTT
>TRBD1|TRBJ1-2|13|TRBV2|-
CASGPQGDYGYTF
TGTGCCAGCGGACCCCAGGGGGACTATGGCTACACCTTC
>-|TRBJ1-4|15|TRBV2|-
CASNSRAGTNEKLFF
TGTGCCAGCAATAGCAGGGCAGGTACTAATGAAAAACTGTTTTTT
>-|TRBJ1-1|12|TRBV7-9|-
CASSLLATEAFF
TGTGCCAGCAGCTTATTAGCTACTGAAGCTTTCTTT
>-|TRBJ2-7|15|TRBV28|-
CASSLFGHNAYEQYF
TGTGCCAGCAGTTTATTTGGACACAACGCCTACGAGCAGTACTTC
>-|TRBJ2-2|14|TRBV9|-
CASSVPAVTGELFF
TGTGCCAGCAGCGTACCAGCGGTCACCGGGGAGCTGTTTTTT
>TRBD2|TRBJ2-1|19|TRBV7-8|-
CASSLGLAGAQRVYNEQFF
TGTGCCAGCAGCTTAGGACTAGCGGGAGCTCAAAGAGTCTACAATGAGCAGTTCTTC
>TRBD2|TRBJ2-1|13|TRBV6-4|-
CASSVAGVNEQFF
TGTGCCAGCAGTGTAGCGGGGGTCAATGAGCAGTTCTTC
>-|TRBJ1-1|13|TRBV2|-
CASSSGEGPEAFF
TGTGCCAGCAGTTCCGGGGAAGGGCCTGAAGCTTTCTTT
>TRBD1|TRBJ2-2|14|TRBV10-1|-
CASSAGQGIGELFF
TGCGCCAGCAGCGCGGGACAGGGGATCGGGGAGCTGTTTTTT
>TRBD2|TRBJ2-1|16|TRBV2|-
CASSLTGLAVQDEQFF
TGTGCCAGCAGCCTTACCGGACTAGCGGTACAAGATGAGCAGTTCTTC
>-|TRBJ2-5|14|TRBV9|-
CASSPSGAPETQYF
TGTGCCAGCAGCCCATCGGGAGCCCCAGAGACCCAGTACTTC
>TRBD1|TRBJ1-5|11|TRBV20-1|few
CSAGQDQPQHF
TGCAGTGCTGGACAGGACCAGCCCCAGCATTTT
>TRBD2|TRBJ2-7|19|TRBV5-1|-
CASSYRLAGGPGVSYEQYF
TGCGCCAGCAGCTACCGACTAGCGGGGGGGCCCGGAGTTTCATACGAGCAGTACTTC
>TRBD1|TRBJ1-6|14|TRBV28|-
CASSLDRDDSPLHF
TGTGCCAGCAGTCTCGACAGGGATGATTCACCCCTCCACTTT
>TRBD1|TRBJ2-1|17|TRBV18|once
CASTSIRLGQGYNEQFF
TGTGCCAGCACCTCGATTAGATTGGGACAGGGTTACAATGAGCAGTTCTTC
>-|TRBJ1-2|15|TRBV6-5|-
CASSYLGRTNYGYTF
TGTGCCAGCAGTTATTTGGGCAGAACTAACTATGGCTACACCTTC
>-|TRBJ2-6|17|TRBV27|-
CASSLSDSRSGANVLTF
TGTGCCAGCAGTTTATCGGACAGCCGCTCTGGGGCCAACGTCCTGACTTTC
>TRBD2|TRBJ2-1|17|TRBV27|-
CASSPTSGRGSYNEQFF
TGTGCCAGCAGCCCAACTAGCGGGAGAGGGTCCTACAATGAGCAGTTCTTC
>TRBD2|TRBJ2-5|15|TRBV5-4|-
CASSQRRGAGETQYF
TGTGCCAGCAGCCAAAGGCGGGGGGCGGGCGAGACCCAGTACTTC
>TRBD2|TRBJ2-2|14|TRBV29-1|-
CSADSGRGTGELFF
TGCAGCGCGGATAGCGGGAGGGGAACCGGGGAGCTGTTTTTT
>-|TRBJ1-5|13|TRBV7-2|-
CASSLRGNQPQHF
TGTGCCAGCAGCTTACGAGGGAATCAGCCCCAGCATTTT
>TRBD1|TRBJ2-7|13|TRBV9|once
CASGQGVEYEQYF
TGTGCCAGCGGACAGGGGGTGGAGTACGAGCAGTACTTC
>TRBD1|TRBJ2-1|14|TRBV27|-
CASSLYRGADEQFF
TGTGCCAGCAGCTTGTACAGGGGCGCCGATGAGCAGTTCTTC
>-|TRBJ1-2|14|TRBV7-9|once
CASSLGQANYGYTF
TGTGCCAGCAGCTTAGGGCAGGCCAACTATGGCTACACCTTC
>-|TRBJ1-5|15|TRBV7-9|-
CASSLDSPSNQPQHF
TGTGCCAGCAGCCTGGACAGCCCCAGCAATCAGCCCCAGCATTTT
>-|TRBJ2-7|12|TRBV7-9|-
CASSFPGTEQYF
TGTGCCAGCAGCTTTCCCGGGACAGAGCAGTACTTC
>TRBD1|TRBJ2-5|14|TRBV7-2|-
CASSPGGAGETQYF
TGTGCCAGCAGCCCAGGGGGCGCGGGGGAGACCCAGTACTTC
>TRBD1|TRBJ2-7|15|TRBV7-2|-
CASSSSTGGFYEQYF
TGTGCCAGCAGCTCCTCGACAGGGGGTTTTTACGAGCAGTACTTC
>TRBD2|TRBJ2-2|15|TRBV5-1|-
CASSYGTSGSGELFF
TGCGCCAGCAGCTACGGGACTAGCGGGAGCGGGGAGCTGTTTTTT
>-|TRBJ2-7|15|TRBV27|-
CASRNRGSIGYEQYF
TGTGCCAGCAGGAACCGGGGATCAATCGGCTACGAGCAGTACTTC
>TRBD2|TRBJ2-7|17|TRBV5-1|once
CASSFSDRGGSIHEQYF
TGCGCCAGCAGCTTCTCAGACCGGGGCGGGAGTATCCACGAGCAGTACTTC
>TRBD1|TRBJ1-2|17|TRBV4-2|-
CASSLHGRQGADYGYTF
TGTGCCAGCAGCCTCCACGGGCGACAGGGCGCCGACTATGGCTACACCTTC